This TCR beta chain was identified during a study of metastatic and nonmetastatic thyroid tumors. Overall study context: Repertoires from blood and tumor or nodule tissue of malignant and benign thyroid patients were compared.

General study points: Versus benign nodules, malignant thyroid tumors reportedly had significantly higher TCR beta diversity, in blood and tumor.

This clone was detected many times. Antigen unknown. Until they underwent thyroid surgery, no patient had received any treatment. TCRdb re-analyzed the PCR reads through MiXCR. The sample has 85,000 to 95,000 clones, just under 15% seen once. From germline, CDR1 is DFQATT and CDR2 SNEGSKA (reference sequence). The V end lost 6 bases, the J end lost 3 bases, and 20 bases lay between the germline ends. The CDR3 spans 15 residues. The sequencing sample was made of blood. The rearrangement uses TRBV20-1 and TRBJ1-1; D perhaps matches TRBD1 (6 bases). The clonotype was recovered from a female donor with papillary thyroid cancer or a benign thyroid nodule (not recorded which). Some clones in this sample may be carry-over from other donors' samples. The CDR3: CSARGRGRLDTEAFF. The CDR3 DNA reads TGCAGTGCGCGAGGTCGGGGGCGCTTGGACACTGAAGCTTTCTTT.